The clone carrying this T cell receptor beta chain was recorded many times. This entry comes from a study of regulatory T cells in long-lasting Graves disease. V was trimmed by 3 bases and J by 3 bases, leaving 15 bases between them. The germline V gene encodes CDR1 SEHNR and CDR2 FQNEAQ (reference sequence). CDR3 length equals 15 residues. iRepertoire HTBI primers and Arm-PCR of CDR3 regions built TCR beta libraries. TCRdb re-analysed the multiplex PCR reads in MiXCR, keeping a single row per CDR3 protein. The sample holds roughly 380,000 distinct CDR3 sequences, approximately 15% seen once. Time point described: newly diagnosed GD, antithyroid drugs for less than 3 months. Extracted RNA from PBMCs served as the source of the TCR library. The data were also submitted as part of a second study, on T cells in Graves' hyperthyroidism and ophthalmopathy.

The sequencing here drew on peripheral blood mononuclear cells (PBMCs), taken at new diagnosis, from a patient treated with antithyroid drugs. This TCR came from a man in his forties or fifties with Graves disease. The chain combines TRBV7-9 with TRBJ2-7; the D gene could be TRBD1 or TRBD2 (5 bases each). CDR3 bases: TGTGCCAGCAGCTTTTTAGTTCGGGGCTTCTACGAGCAGTACTTC. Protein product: CASSFLVRGFYEQYF.